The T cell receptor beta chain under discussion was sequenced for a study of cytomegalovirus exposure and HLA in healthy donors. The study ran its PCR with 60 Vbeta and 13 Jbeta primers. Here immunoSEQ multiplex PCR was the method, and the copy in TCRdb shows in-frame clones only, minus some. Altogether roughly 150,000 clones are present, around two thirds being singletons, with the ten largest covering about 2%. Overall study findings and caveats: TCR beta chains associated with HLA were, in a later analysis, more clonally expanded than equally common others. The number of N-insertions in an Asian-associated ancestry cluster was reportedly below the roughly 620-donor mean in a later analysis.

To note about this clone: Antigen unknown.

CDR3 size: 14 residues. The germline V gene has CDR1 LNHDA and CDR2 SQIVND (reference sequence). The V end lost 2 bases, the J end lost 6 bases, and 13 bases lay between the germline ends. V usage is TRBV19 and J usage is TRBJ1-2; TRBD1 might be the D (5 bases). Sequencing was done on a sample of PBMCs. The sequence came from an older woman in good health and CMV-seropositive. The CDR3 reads CASSIPGKVDGYTF. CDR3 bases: TGTGCCAGTAGTATACCAGGGAAGGTAGATGGCTACACCTTC.